This is a list of T cell receptor beta chains from one sample in a study of T cell repertoires in aging, cancer and after chemotherapy. MiXCR, applied by TCRdb to the multiplex PCR reads, yields one record per CDR3 protein. The sample yields about 2,200 distinct CDR3 sequences, roughly three fifths seen once. Sequencing was done on a sample of blood. These receptor sequences come from a human donor with a blood cancer. Both conserved end residues are part of each CDR3. The D gene is left open where the match is weak. Clone sizes are given selectively: once, few, many, or a class where the clone is expanded.

>TRBV19|.|TRBD2|TRBJ2-3
TGTGCCACAAGGACTAGCGTAAGCACAGATACGCAGTATTTT
CATRTSVSTDTQYF
>TRBV6-2/TRBV6-3|.|.|TRBJ2-1
TGTGCCAGCAGGCCACCAAGCTCCTACAATGAGCAGTTCTTC
CASRPPSSYNEQFF
>TRBV27|.|.|TRBJ2-7
TGTGCCAGCACCTGGGTAGCGGACTCCTACGAGCAGTACTTC
CASTWVADSYEQYF
>TRBV6-5|medium-sized|.|TRBJ2-3
TGTGCCAGCAGTGTAGCGGCGCCGAGGGATACGCAGTATTTT
CASSVAAPRDTQYF
>TRBV12-3/TRBV12-4|.|.|TRBJ1-2
TGTGCCAGCAGTTTCATCCAGGGTGATGGCTACACCTTC
CASSFIQGDGYTF
>TRBV6-5|.|.|TRBJ1-2
TGTGCCAGCAGTGAAGGGACGAGCTACACCTTC
CASSEGTSYTF
>TRBV6-5|few|.|TRBJ1-6
TGTGCCAGCAGTAGCCTTACAGATTCACCCCTCCACTTT
CASSSLTDSPLHF
>TRBV6-5|.|TRBD2|TRBJ2-1
TGTGCCAGCAGTCCCTGGACTAGCCCTAATGAGCAGTTCTTC
CASSPWTSPNEQFF
>TRBV30|medium-sized|TRBD1|TRBJ2-5
TGTGCCTGGAGTCCGGACAGGGTAGAGACCCAGTACTTC
CAWSPDRVETQYF
>TRBV29-1|medium-sized|.|TRBJ2-5
TGCAGCGCCGGCCTCCAAGAGACCCAGTACTTC
CSAGLQETQYF
>TRBV29-1|.|TRBD1|TRBJ2-1
TGCAGCGCCTACAGGGGATGGAATGAGCAGTTCTTC
CSAYRGWNEQFF
>TRBV30|.|.|TRBJ1-5
TGTGCCTGGAGTGTGGGGACCAATCAGCGCCAGCATTTT
CAWSVGTNQRQHF
>TRBV15|.|.|TRBJ1-6
TGTGCCACCAGCAGAGATGTTCTTTCACCCCTCCACTTT
CATSRDVLSPLHF
>TRBV6-5|.|.|TRBJ2-1
TGTGCCAGCAGTGAACAGGGACGAAACAATGAGCAGTTCTTC
CASSEQGRNNEQFF
>TRBV12-3/TRBV12-4|.|TRBD1|TRBJ2-5
TGTGCCAGCAGTTATGGGACAGGGCCCCAAGAGACCCAGTACTTC
CASSYGTGPQETQYF
>TRBV6-5|.|.|TRBJ2-6
TGTGCCAGCAGTCGATTGCTCAGGGGAGCCGGGGCCAACGTCCTGACTTTC
CASSRLLRGAGANVLTF
>TRBV6-5|.|.|TRBJ1-4
TGTGCCAGCAGACCGAAAGCTAATGAAAAACTGTTTTTT
CASRPKANEKLFF
>TRBV7-2|few|.|TRBJ2-7
TGTGCCAGCAGCTTAAATTCGGTAGGCGAGCAGTACTTC
CASSLNSVGEQYF
>TRBV30|.|TRBD2|TRBJ2-1
TGTGCTTTGGATGGGAGGGCGTTCGGGAAGAATGAGCAGTTCTTC
CALDGRAFGKNEQFF
>TRBV5-6|.|.|TRBJ1-2
TGTGCCAGCAGCTTGGCTGGGTACGGCTACACCTTC
CASSLAGYGYTF
>TRBV12-3/TRBV12-4|.|TRBD1|TRBJ2-2
TGTGCCAGCGACAGGGGACAGGGATTCATCGGGGAGCTGTTTTTT
CASDRGQGFIGELFF
>TRBV15|.|.|TRBJ2-7
TGTGCCACCAGCAGAGATGGGACTTCCCGGGAGCAGTACTTC
CATSRDGTSREQYF
>TRBV6-6|.|.|TRBJ2-5
TGTGCCAGCTCCCTAGGCGGAGCTACAAGTCCGGAGACCCAGTACTTC
CASSLGGATSPETQYF
>TRBV30|few|.|TRBJ1-2
TGTGCCTGGACATCCGGGACTGATGGCTACACCTTC
CAWTSGTDGYTF